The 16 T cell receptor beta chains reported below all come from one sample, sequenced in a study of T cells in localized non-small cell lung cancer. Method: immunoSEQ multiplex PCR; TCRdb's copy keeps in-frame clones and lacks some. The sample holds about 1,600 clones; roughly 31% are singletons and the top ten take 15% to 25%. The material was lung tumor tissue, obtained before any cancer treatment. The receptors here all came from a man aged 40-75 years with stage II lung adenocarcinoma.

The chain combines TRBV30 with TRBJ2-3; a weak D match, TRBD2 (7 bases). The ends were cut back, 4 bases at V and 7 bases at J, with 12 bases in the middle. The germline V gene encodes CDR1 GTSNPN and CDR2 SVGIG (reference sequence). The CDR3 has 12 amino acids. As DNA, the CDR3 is TGTGCCTGGAAGGGGGGGATTTATACGCAGTATTTT. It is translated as CAWKGGIYTQYF.

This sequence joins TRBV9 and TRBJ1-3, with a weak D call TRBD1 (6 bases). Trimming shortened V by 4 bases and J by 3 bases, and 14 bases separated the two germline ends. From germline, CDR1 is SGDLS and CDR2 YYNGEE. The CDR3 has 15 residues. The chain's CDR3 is CASSPVTGGGNTIYF. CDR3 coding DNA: TGTGCCAGCAGCCCTGTGACAGGAGGTGGAAACACCATATATTTT.

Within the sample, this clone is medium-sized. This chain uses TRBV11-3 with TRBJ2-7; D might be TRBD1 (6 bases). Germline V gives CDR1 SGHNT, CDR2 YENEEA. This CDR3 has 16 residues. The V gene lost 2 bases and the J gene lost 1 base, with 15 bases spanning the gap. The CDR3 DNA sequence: TGTGCCAGCAGCTTAATCCGCCAGGGGAAGTCCTACGAGCAGTACTTC. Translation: CASSLIRQGKSYEQYF.

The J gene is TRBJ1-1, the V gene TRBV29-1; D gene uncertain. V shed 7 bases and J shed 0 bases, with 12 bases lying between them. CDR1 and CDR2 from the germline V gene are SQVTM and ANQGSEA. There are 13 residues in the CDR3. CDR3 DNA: TGCAGCGCCTGGATAGGACTGAACACTGAAGCTTTCTTT. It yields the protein CSAWIGLNTEAFF.

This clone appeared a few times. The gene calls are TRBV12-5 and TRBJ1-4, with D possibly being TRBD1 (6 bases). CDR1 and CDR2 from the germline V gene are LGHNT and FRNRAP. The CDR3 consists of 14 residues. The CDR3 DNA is TGTGCCAGCACTCAGAGGGGGAGTGGTGAAAAACTGTTTTTT. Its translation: CASTQRGSGEKLFF.

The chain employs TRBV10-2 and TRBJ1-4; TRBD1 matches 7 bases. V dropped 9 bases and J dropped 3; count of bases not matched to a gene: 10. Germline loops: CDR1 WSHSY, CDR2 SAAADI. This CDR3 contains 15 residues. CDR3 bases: TGCGCCAGAACTACCAGGGGGGCTGCTAATGAAAAACTGTTTTTT. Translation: CARTTRGAANEKLFF.

CDR3 residues: CASSLVGGSYNEQFF. CDR3 coding DNA: TGTGCCAGCAGCTTAGTCGGCGGCTCCTACAATGAGCAGTTCTTC. The rearrangement joins TRBV11-3 to TRBJ2-1; no definite D call. Germline lookup yields CDR1 SGHNT and CDR2 YENEEA. There are 15 residues in the CDR3. V dropped 1 base and J dropped 0 bases, with 7 bases sitting between them.

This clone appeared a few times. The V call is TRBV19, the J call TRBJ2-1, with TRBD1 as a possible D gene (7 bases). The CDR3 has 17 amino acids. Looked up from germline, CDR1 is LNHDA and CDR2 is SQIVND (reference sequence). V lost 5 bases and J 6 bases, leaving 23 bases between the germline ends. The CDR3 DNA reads TGTGCCAGTAGTCCTCTACTAGCCAGGGGGTTCGGCAATGAGCAGTTCTTC. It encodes CASSPLLARGFGNEQFF. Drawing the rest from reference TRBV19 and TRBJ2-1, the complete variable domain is DGGITQSPKYLFRKEGQNVTLSCEQNLNHDAMYWYRQDPGQGLRLIYYSQIVNDFQKGDIAEGYSVSREKKESFPLTVTSAQKNPTAFYLCASSPLLARGFGNEQFFGPGTRLTVL.

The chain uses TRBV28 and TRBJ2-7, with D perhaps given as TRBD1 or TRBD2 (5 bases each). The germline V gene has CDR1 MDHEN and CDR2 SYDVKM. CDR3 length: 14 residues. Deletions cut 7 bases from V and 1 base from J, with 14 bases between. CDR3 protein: CASTPGLPSYEQYF. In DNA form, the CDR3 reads TGTGCCAGCACCCCGGGGCTACCATCCTACGAGCAGTACTTC.

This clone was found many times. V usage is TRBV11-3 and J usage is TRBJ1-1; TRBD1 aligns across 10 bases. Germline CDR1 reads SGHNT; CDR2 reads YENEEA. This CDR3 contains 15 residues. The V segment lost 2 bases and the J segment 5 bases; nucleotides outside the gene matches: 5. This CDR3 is CASSLQGQGKTEAFF. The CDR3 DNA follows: TGTGCCAGCAGCTTACAGGGACAGGGGAAGACTGAAGCTTTCTTT.

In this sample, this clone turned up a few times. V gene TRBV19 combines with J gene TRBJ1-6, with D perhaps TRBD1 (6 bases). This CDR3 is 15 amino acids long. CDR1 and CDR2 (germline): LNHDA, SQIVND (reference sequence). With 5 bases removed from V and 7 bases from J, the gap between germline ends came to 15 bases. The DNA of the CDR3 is TGTGCCAGTAGTGGACTTGGTCAGGGGAATTCACCCCTCCACTTT. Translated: CASSGLGQGNSPLHF.

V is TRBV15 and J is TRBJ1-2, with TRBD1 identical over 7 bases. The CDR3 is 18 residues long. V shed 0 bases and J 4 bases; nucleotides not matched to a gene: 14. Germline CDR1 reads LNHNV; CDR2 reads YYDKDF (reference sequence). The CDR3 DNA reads TGTGCCACCAGCAGAGATGTATTCCCGGCAGGGGGGAGCTATGGCTACACCTTC. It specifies CATSRDVFPAGGSYGYTF.

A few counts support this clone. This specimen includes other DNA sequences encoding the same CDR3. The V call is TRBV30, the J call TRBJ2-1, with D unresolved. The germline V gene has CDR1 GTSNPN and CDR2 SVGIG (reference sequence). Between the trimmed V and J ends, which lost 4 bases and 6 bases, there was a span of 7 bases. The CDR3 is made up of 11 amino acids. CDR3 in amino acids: CAWKGSNEQFF. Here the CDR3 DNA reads TGTGCCTGGAAGGGCTCCAATGAGCAGTTCTTC.

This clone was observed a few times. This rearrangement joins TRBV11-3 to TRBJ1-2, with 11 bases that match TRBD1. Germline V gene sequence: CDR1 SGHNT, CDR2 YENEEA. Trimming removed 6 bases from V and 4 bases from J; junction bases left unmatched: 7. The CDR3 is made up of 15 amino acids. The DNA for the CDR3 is TGTGCCAGCAGGTCCGGGACAGGGGGTATCTATGGCTACACCTTC. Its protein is CASRSGTGGIYGYTF.

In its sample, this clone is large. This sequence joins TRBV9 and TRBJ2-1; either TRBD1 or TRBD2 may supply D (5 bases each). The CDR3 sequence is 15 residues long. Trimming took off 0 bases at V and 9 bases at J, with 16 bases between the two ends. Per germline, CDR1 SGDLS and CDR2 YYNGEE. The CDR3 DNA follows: TGTGCCAGCAGCGTAGAAGGAGAGAGGGGCCGTGAGCAGTTCTTC. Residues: CASSVEGERGREQFF.

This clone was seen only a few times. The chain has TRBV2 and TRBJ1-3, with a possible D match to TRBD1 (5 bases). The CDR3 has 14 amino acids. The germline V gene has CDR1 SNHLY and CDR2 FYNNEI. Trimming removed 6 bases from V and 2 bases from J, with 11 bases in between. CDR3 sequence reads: CASSRDETGNTIYF. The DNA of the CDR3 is TGTGCCAGCAGCCGGGACGAGACTGGAAACACCATATATTTT.